These T cell receptor beta chains were read from a single sample in a study of T-cell reconstitution after alpha-beta-depleted transplantation in children. TCRdb recomputed calls from the PCR reads with MiXCR, one row per CDR3 protein. The sample includes 200,000 to 250,000 distinct CDR3 sequences, approximately 8% of them seen just once. The sample was PBMCs, mostly from graft donor cells, taken 180 days after TCRalphabeta/CD19-depleted stem cell transplant. These receptors came from a male patient between 10 and 17 years old who had a stem cell transplant for acute lymphoblastic leukemia, so the T cells may come from the graft donor. The CDR3 runs from the conserved cysteine through the conserved F or W. D genes are given only for firm matches. Not every row has a clone size; where given, it reads once, few, many or a size class.

cdr3_length clone_size j_call d_call v_call cdr3_nt cdr3_aa
18 . TRBJ2-3 TRBD2 TRBV5-4 TGTGCCAGCAGCGTAGGACTAGCGGGGGCCTTAATCACAGATACGCAGTATTTT CASSVGLAGALITDTQYF
15 many TRBJ2-7 TRBD1 TRBV4-1 TGCGCCAGCAGCCCCCAGGACAGGTTCTTCTACGAGCAGTACTTC CASSPQDRFFYEQYF
14 many TRBJ2-5 TRBD2 TRBV7-2 TGTGCCAGCAGCTACGGACTAGCAGTTGAGACCCAGTACTTC CASSYGLAVETQYF
14 many TRBJ1-2 . TRBV12-3/TRBV12-4 TGTGCCAGCAGTCCCGGGCCCCCTGTATATGGCTACACCTTC CASSPGPPVYGYTF
16 many TRBJ2-2 TRBD1 TRBV5-1 TGCGCCAGCAGCTTGGCCAGGGGGTGGAACACCGGGGAGCTGTTTTTT CASSLARGWNTGELFF
16 . TRBJ2-5 TRBD1 TRBV12-5 TGTGCTAGTGGTTTGGTAGTTAACAGGGGCCAAGAGACCCAGTACTTC CASGLVVNRGQETQYF
19 many TRBJ2-1 . TRBV7-8 TGTGCCAGCAGCTTAGCGCAAAGTGGGAGGTACGTCTCCTACAATGAGCAGTTCTTC CASSLAQSGRYVSYNEQFF
13 many TRBJ2-5 . TRBV29-1 TGCAGCGTTCGGACTCTCCTGGGAGAGACCCAGTACTTC CSVRTLLGETQYF
13 many TRBJ2-2 . TRBV19 TGTGCCAGTCAGCGGAAGAACACCGGGGAGCTGTTTTTT CASQRKNTGELFF
15 many TRBJ2-3 TRBD1 TRBV24-1 TGTGCCACCAGTTCTCGGACAGGGGCCACAGATACGCAGTATTTT CATSSRTGATDTQYF
14 many TRBJ2-5 . TRBV20-1 TGCAGTGCTAGAGATAAGGCCAGCCAAGAGACCCAGTACTTC CSARDKASQETQYF
14 many TRBJ1-4 TRBD1 TRBV7-2 TGTGCCAGCAGCCGGGACAGGGGTTCTGAAAAACTGTTTTTT CASSRDRGSEKLFF
17 many TRBJ2-3 TRBD2 TRBV6-5 TGTGCCAGCAGTTCCGTTAATCCGGGACTAGCGGGAGTTACGCAGTATTTT CASSSVNPGLAGVTQYF
17 many TRBJ2-7 TRBD1 TRBV5-1 TGCGCCAGCCGACAGGGGCCAACCGCTCTGATAACCTACGAGCAGTACTTC CASRQGPTALITYEQYF
17 many TRBJ2-7 TRBD1 TRBV4-2 TGTGCCAGCAGCGCGTCCCCCCAGGGGGACAGGGGCTACGAGCAGTACTTC CASSASPQGDRGYEQYF
13 many TRBJ1-6 . TRBV20-1 TGCAGTGCCCCGTGGGGAGAGAATTCACCCCTCCACTTT CSAPWGENSPLHF
13 . TRBJ2-5 . TRBV28 TGTGCCAGCAGTTTTTTCGCCCAAGAGACCCAGTACTTC CASSFFAQETQYF
14 many TRBJ2-5 . TRBV5-1 TGCGCCAGCAGCTTGTCCGGGCCTCAAGAGACCCAGTACTTC CASSLSGPQETQYF
15 many TRBJ2-1 . TRBV28 TGTGCCAGCAGTTTATCCCTTTGGATGAGAAATGAGCAGTTCTTC CASSLSLWMRNEQFF
14 many TRBJ2-5 . TRBV7-8 TGTGCCAGCAGCCCCGTAGTCGGACAAGAGACCCAGTACTTC CASSPVVGQETQYF
17 few TRBJ2-1 TRBD2 TRBV7-3 TGTGCCAGCAGCTTAAGGGCCGTCCTAGCGGGGAGGGGTGAGCAGTTCTTC CASSLRAVLAGRGEQFF
13 many TRBJ1-1 . TRBV3-1 TGTGCCAGCAGCCATGCCCGTGGAACTGAAGCTTTCTTT CASSHARGTEAFF
18 few TRBJ2-1 . TRBV20-1 TGCAGTGCTATAGACAGCGGGCCGAGCGGAGGCGCCTACAATGAGCAGTTCTTC CSAIDSGPSGGAYNEQFF
11 many TRBJ2-3 TRBD2 TRBV20-1 TGCAGTAAAGCGGGAGGGCCTACGCAGTATTTT CSKAGGPTQYF
16 many TRBJ2-2 . TRBV5-1 TGCGCCAGCCTCCCCACCACCGGGATCCACACCGGGGAGCTGTTTTTT CASLPTTGIHTGELFF
16 many TRBJ2-5 TRBD2 TRBV5-1 TGCGCCAGCAGCCTCGTCCTAGCGGGGGGAGGAGAGACCCAGTACTTC CASSLVLAGGGETQYF
14 many TRBJ2-7 . TRBV11-2 TGTGCCAGCAGCTTAGATCCAGGAGGGTTCGAGCAGTACTTC CASSLDPGGFEQYF
15 many TRBJ2-5 . TRBV3-1 TGTGCCAGCAGCCGGGTGAGGGGAAGAGGAGAGACCCAGTACTTC CASSRVRGRGETQYF
15 many TRBJ2-1 . TRBV9 TGTGCCAGCAGCGTAGAACTTAACCCGCGCCCGGAGCAGTTCTTC CASSVELNPRPEQFF
14 many TRBJ1-5 TRBD1 TRBV2 TGTGCCAGCAGTGCCAGACAGGGAGGACAGCCCCAGCATTTT CASSARQGGQPQHF
16 many TRBJ2-2 TRBD1 TRBV5-1 TGCGCCAGCAGCTTGGGACAGGGGGCCACCACCGGGGAGCTGTTTTTT CASSLGQGATTGELFF
14 . TRBJ2-7 . TRBV7-6 TGTGCCAGCAGCCGACGTCTCACCCCTCTCGAGCAGTACTTC CASSRRLTPLEQYF
12 . TRBJ1-2 TRBD1 TRBV20-1 TGCAGTGCTCCCGACAGGGCTTATGGCTACACCTTC CSAPDRAYGYTF
16 many TRBJ2-3 TRBD2 TRBV7-6 TGTGCCAGCAGCTTGGGGGGGTCCCCTAGCACAGATACGCAGTATTTT CASSLGGSPSTDTQYF
19 many TRBJ2-6 . TRBV10-3 TGTGCCATCAGTGAGCCCGAATGGTACAAGGGCTCTGGGGCCAACGTCCTGACTTTC CAISEPEWYKGSGANVLTF
12 many TRBJ2-1 . TRBV4-2 TGTGCCAGCAGCCAAGATTCGGTTGAGCAGTTCTTC CASSQDSVEQFF
15 many TRBJ2-7 . TRBV19 TGTGCCAGTAGTGCCATCGACAGGAAAGCCTACGAGCAGTACTTC CASSAIDRKAYEQYF
18 many TRBJ2-7 . TRBV20-1 TGCAGTGCTAGAGATCTGAGGGGGGGGACTCCGGTGAGGGGGGAGCAGTACTTC CSARDLRGGTPVRGEQYF
15 many TRBJ2-7 TRBD2 TRBV5-1 TGCGCCAGCAGGGGAGGGACGGCACCCCCCTACGAGCAGTACTTC CASRGGTAPPYEQYF
11 few TRBJ2-7 . TRBV20-1 TGCAGTGCTAGGGGGTACAACGAGCAGTACTTC CSARGYNEQYF
14 many TRBJ1-1 . TRBV5-1 TGCGCCAGCAGCTCAAACTCCAAGAACACTGAAGCTTTCTTT CASSSNSKNTEAFF
17 many TRBJ2-3 TRBD1 TRBV5-5 TGTGCCAGCAGCCTAACAGGGGGCGTTGAATGGACAGATACGCAGTATTTT CASSLTGGVEWTDTQYF
16 few TRBJ2-4 . TRBV9 TGTGCCAGCAGCGAGGGGGGGGGGCGAACCAAAAACATTCAGTACTTC CASSEGGGRTKNIQYF
18 many TRBJ2-3 TRBD1 TRBV6-2/TRBV6-3 TGTGCCAGCAGTTACAACCCCGACAGGGGATACAGCACAGATACGCAGTATTTT CASSYNPDRGYSTDTQYF
15 many TRBJ2-1 TRBD2 TRBV20-1 TGCAGTGCGGGACTAGCGGGAGCTTCCTACAATGAGCAGTTCTTC CSAGLAGASYNEQFF
12 . TRBJ2-7 . TRBV5-1 TGCGCCAGCAGCCTCAACGGACAGTTCTCCTCCTTC CASSLNGQFSSF
14 many TRBJ2-7 . TRBV7-9 TGTGCCAGCAGCTTATCCACAGGGAACTACGAGCAGTACTTC CASSLSTGNYEQYF
11 medium-sized TRBJ2-7 . TRBV29-1 TGCAGCGTCCAGGGGTGGCACGAGCAGTACTTC CSVQGWHEQYF
19 . TRBJ1-1 TRBD1 TRBV5-6 TGTGCCAGCAGCTTACCCTCGTGTTGTTCCGGGACAGGGTACACTGAAGCTTTCTTT CASSLPSCCSGTGYTEAFF
9 many TRBJ1-1 . TRBV25-1 TGTGCCAGCAGCGAAAAGGCTTTCTTT CASSEKAFF
16 many TRBJ1-4 TRBD1 TRBV5-6 TGTGCCAGCAGCGCCCGGTTTGGGACAGTTAATGAAAAACTGTTTTTT CASSARFGTVNEKLFF
14 many TRBJ2-5 . TRBV7-7 TGTGCTAGCAGCTCTTCCGGCAGAGGGGAGACCCAGTACTTC CASSSSGRGETQYF
15 many TRBJ1-1 . TRBV4-2 TGTGCCAGCAGCCAAACCGGAGATTTGAACACTGAAGCTTTCTTT CASSQTGDLNTEAFF